These 22 T cell receptor beta chains originate from one sample sequenced in a study of STAT5B mutations in CD4+ large granular lymphocyte leukemia (dated 2022 in TCRdb). The library relied on the immunoSEQ multiplex PCR assay. This immuneACCESS table, as held by TCRdb, lists in-frame sequences with V and J called but not all clones. Of the missing ones, under half trace to an unresolved V gene in checked studies; the others have no known cause. This sample holds approximately 24,000 clones; less than 80% were observed only once. The ten most abundant clones make up approximately 0.65% of the sample. The sequenced material came from CD4+ T cells from blood buffy coats. These receptors all stem from a human donor in good health.

The CDR3 DNA sequence: TGTGCCATCAGTGAGGTCTGGACAAATCAGCCCCAGCATTTT. Its translation: CAISEVWTNQPQHF. The rearrangement joins TRBV10-3 to TRBJ1-5, with a possible D match to TRBD1 (5 bases). The CDR3 is 14 residues long. The V gene lost 2 bases and the J gene lost 4 bases, with 9 bases spanning the gap. Germline CDR1 reads ENHRY; CDR2 reads SYGVKD.

This clone has only one observation. The chain recombines TRBV4-2 with TRBJ2-3, with TRBD2 matching over 12 bases. Germline lookup yields CDR1 LGHNA and CDR2 YNFKEQ. V gave up 4 bases and J gave up 0 bases; unmatched junction bases: 8. This CDR3 region has 18 residues. The CDR3 region is CASSRGLAGSTSTDTQYF. As DNA, the CDR3 is TGTGCCAGCAGCCGAGGACTAGCGGGGAGTACTAGCACAGATACGCAGTATTTT.

The rearrangement uses TRBV19 and TRBJ1-1, with unresolved D. The CDR3 extends over 14 amino acids. Germline V CDR1 and CDR2: LNHDA, SQIVND (reference sequence). Trimming left V 6 bases short and J 0 bases short, with 11 bases between. In DNA, the CDR3 is TGTGCCAGTAGGCCGAGGGTTGTGAACACTGAAGCTTTCTTT. Residues: CASRPRVVNTEAFF.

The V gene is TRBV7-2, the J gene TRBJ2-5; TRBD2 matches 10 bases. This CDR3 is 15 amino acids long. Germline trimming cut 0 bases from V and 5 bases from J; bases unmatched to any gene: 3. Per germline, CDR1 SGHTA and CDR2 FQGNSA. CDR3 region: CASSLASGLAETQYF. Written as DNA, the CDR3 is TGTGCCAGCAGCTTAGCGTCGGGACTAGCGGAGACCCAGTACTTC.

This clone was counted a few times. This rearrangement joins TRBV10-3 to TRBJ1-2, with D perhaps TRBD1 (6 bases). This CDR3 contains 14 residues. V was trimmed by 3 bases and J by 4 bases, leaving 12 bases between them. CDR1 ENHRY and CDR2 SYGVKD come from the germline V gene. This CDR3 is CAISDNREGYGYTF. CDR3 DNA: TGTGCCATCAGTGATAACAGGGAGGGCTATGGCTACACCTTC.

This sequence joins TRBV27 and TRBJ2-7; TRBD1 matches at 8 bases. The CDR3 covers 12 residues. The germline V gene encodes CDR1 MNHEY and CDR2 SMNVEV (reference sequence). Trimming cost V 10 bases and J 3 bases; bases outside gene matches: 5. The CDR3, as DNA: TGTGCCACTGGACAGGGCCTCTACGAGCAGTACTTC. Translating it yields CATGQGLYEQYF.

The rearrangement uses TRBV7-2 and TRBJ2-1; TRBD2 aligns across 7 bases. The germline V gene has CDR1 SGHTA and CDR2 FQGNSA. V shed 2 bases and J 10 bases; nucleotides not matched to a gene: 5. This CDR3 contains 13 residues. Written as DNA, the CDR3 is TGTGCCAGCAGCTTAAATGTCGGGGGGGAGCAGTTCTTC. Protein product: CASSLNVGGEQFF.

The chain links TRBV28 to TRBJ2-1; TRBD2 agrees at 8 bases. V trimming: 1 base; J trimming: 7 bases; junction bases outside the gene matches: 6. CDR1 and CDR2 from the germline V gene are MDHEN and SYDVKM. The CDR3 spans 15 residues. CDR3 nucleotides: TGTGCCAGCAGTTTATCAGCCGGGGGGGTGAATGAGCAGTTCTTC. It encodes CASSLSAGGVNEQFF.

V is TRBV6-1 and J is TRBJ1-2; 10 nucleotides align to TRBD1. V lost 8 bases to trimming and J lost 4 bases; unmatched junction nucleotides: 10. The germline V gene encodes CDR1 MNHNS and CDR2 SASEGT. The CDR3 totals 15 residues. CDR3 sequence (DNA): TGTGCCAGCCTTGAGCACCGGGACAGGGGCTATGGCTACACCTTC. This gives the protein CASLEHRDRGYGYTF.

The V gene is TRBV7-8, the J gene TRBJ2-1; 7 nucleotides match TRBD2. CDR1 is SGHVS, CDR2 FQNEAQ, per germline. CDR3 length: 15 amino acids. The junction had 7 bases not matched to a gene; V was cut back by 5 bases and J by 3 bases. The CDR3 nucleotides read TGTGCCAGCAGCCTAACCGGGACTATCTACAATGAGCAGTTCTTC. Amino acids: CASSLTGTIYNEQFF.

CDR3 in DNA: TGTGCCAGCAGACACACCGCGGGAGAGGTCTATGGCTACACCTTC. Protein sequence: CASRHTAGEVYGYTF. The chain uses TRBV11-2 and TRBJ1-2; D is uncertain. V was shortened by 6 bases and J by 4 bases, with 18 bases between the two germline ends. CDR1 and CDR2 (germline): SGHAT, FQNNGV. This CDR3 is built from 15 residues.

J is TRBJ1-2 and V is TRBV27; a weak D match, TRBD1 (6 bases). Germline V gene data show CDR1 as MNHEY and CDR2 as SMNVEV (reference sequence). The CDR3 consists of 17 residues. The V end was cut by 2 bases, the J end by 2 bases, with 18 bases between. In DNA, the CDR3 is TGTGCCAGCAGTTTAATCTCGGTGACAGGCATCAACTATGGCTACACCTTC. Residues: CASSLISVTGINYGYTF.

The rearrangement joins TRBV2 to TRBJ2-7; 7 nucleotides line up with TRBD1. The CDR3 spans 14 residues. Germline V CDR1 and CDR2: SNHLY, FYNNEI. With 7 bases clipped from V and 2 bases from J, the junction kept 8 bases outside the gene matches. The DNA of the CDR3 is TGTGCCAGCAAGGACAGGACGATTACCTACGAGCAGTACTTC. Its protein is CASKDRTITYEQYF.

The V and J genes are TRBV14 and TRBJ2-5; D is unclear. The V and J ends lost 4 bases and 6 bases respectively, with 9 bases between them. The germline V gene has CDR1 SGHDN and CDR2 FVKESK. CDR3 length equals 12 residues. The CDR3 here is CASSPNLQTQYF. The CDR3 DNA sequence: TGTGCCAGCAGCCCAAACCTCCAGACCCAGTACTTC. Supplemented by reference TRBV14 and TRBJ2-5, the full variable domain reads EAGVTQFPSHSVIEKGQTVTLRCDPISGHDNLYWYRRVMGKEIKFLLHFVKESKQDESGMPNNRFLAERTGGTYSTLKVQPAELEDSGVYFCASSPNLQTQYFGPGTRLLVL.

This chain links TRBV2 with TRBJ2-7; no firm D call. Trimming pared 6 bases from V and 4 bases from J, leaving 7 bases between. This CDR3 spans 11 amino acids. CDR1 and CDR2 (germline): SNHLY, FYNNEI. The CDR3 here is CASRIRYEQYF. Written as DNA, the CDR3 is TGTGCCAGCAGAATTAGATACGAGCAGTACTTC.

The V and J genes are TRBV5-1 and TRBJ2-3; 9 bases map to TRBD1. Germline V gene sequence: CDR1 SGHRS, CDR2 YFSETQ. The V and J ends lost 5 bases and 0 bases, in that order; junction bases with no gene match: 19. CDR3 length: 20 residues. This CDR3 reads CASRDGTGRWLGWSTDTQYF. The CDR3, as DNA: TGCGCCAGCAGGGACGGGACAGGGCGTTGGCTGGGGTGGAGCACAGATACGCAGTATTTT.

The rearrangement joins TRBV6-8 to TRBJ2-1; TRBD2 agrees at 11 bases. Germline CDR1 reads MNHGY; CDR2 reads SAAAGT. J was trimmed by 4 bases and V by 2 bases; bases with no gene match: 16. CDR3 length: 20 residues. The CDR3 reads CASSYGLGSGGASEYNEQFF. CDR3 nucleotide sequence: TGTGCCAGCAGTTACGGGCTAGGTAGCGGGGGGGCGAGTGAATACAATGAGCAGTTCTTC.

The rearrangement links TRBV19 to TRBJ2-1; 8 bases map to TRBD1. Germline V CDR1 and CDR2: LNHDA, SQIVND (reference sequence). J was trimmed by 4 bases and V by 2 bases; bases with no gene match: 4. The CDR3 spans 15 residues. CDR3 residues: CASSIQGAPYNEQFF. CDR3 sequence (DNA): TGTGCCAGTAGTATACAGGGGGCCCCTTACAATGAGCAGTTCTTC.

This clone has just one count. The V gene is TRBV2, the J gene TRBJ1-5, with D tentatively TRBD1 (6 bases). This CDR3 contains 15 residues. Per the germline V gene, CDR1 is SNHLY and CDR2 is FYNNEI. Deletions cut 5 bases from V and 3 bases from J, with 14 bases between. The chain's CDR3 is CASSPRGTNNQPQHF. The CDR3 bases are TGTGCCAGCAGTCCAAGGGGGACAAACAATCAGCCCCAGCATTTT.

The gene calls are TRBV6-6 and TRBJ1-1; the match to TRBD1 covers 8 bases. Per the germline V gene, CDR1 is MNHNY and CDR2 is SVGAGI (reference sequence). Trimming removed 7 bases from V and 6 bases from J; junction bases left unmatched: 10. The CDR3 consists of 14 residues. The CDR3 DNA reads TGTGCCAGCACCGAAGGACAGGGACGCCCTGAAGCTTTCTTT. Its protein is CASTEGQGRPEAFF.

The J gene is TRBJ1-4, the V gene TRBV4-3; a possible D gene is TRBD1 (6 bases). Trimming took off 1 base at V and 5 bases at J, with 11 bases between the two ends. The CDR3 is 15 residues long. CDR1 is LGHNA, CDR2 YSLEER, per germline. CDR3 DNA: TGCGCCAGCAGCCAAGTCCCGGGGGCGAATGAAAAACTGTTTTTT. Residues: CASSQVPGANEKLFF.

The chain carries TRBV7-3 and TRBJ2-5, with 14 bases fitting TRBD2. Losses at the gene ends were 5 bases for V and 11 bases for J; bases not matched to a gene: 16. The germline gives CDR1 SGHTA, CDR2 FQGTGA. This CDR3 has 17 amino acids. The CDR3 region has the DNA TGTGCCAGCAGCAAACAACCCCAGGGACTAGCGGGGGACTTACAGTACTTC. It codes for CASSKQPQGLAGDLQYF.